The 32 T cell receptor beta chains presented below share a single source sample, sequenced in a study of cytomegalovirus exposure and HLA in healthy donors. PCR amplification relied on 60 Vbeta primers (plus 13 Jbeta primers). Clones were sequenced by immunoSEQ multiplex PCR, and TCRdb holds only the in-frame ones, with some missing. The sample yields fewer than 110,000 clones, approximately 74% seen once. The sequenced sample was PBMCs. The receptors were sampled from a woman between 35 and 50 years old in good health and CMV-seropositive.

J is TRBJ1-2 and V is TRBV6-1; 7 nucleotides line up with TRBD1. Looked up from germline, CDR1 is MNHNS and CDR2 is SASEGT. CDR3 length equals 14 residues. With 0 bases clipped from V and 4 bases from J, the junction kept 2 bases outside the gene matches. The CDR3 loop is CASSEASGGYGYTF. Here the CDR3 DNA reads TGTGCCAGCAGTGAAGCGTCAGGGGGCTATGGCTACACCTTC.

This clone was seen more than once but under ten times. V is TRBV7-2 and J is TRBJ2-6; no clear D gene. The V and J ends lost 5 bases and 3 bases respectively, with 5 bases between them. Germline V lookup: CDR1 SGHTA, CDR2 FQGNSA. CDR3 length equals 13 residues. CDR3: CASSPGGANVLTF. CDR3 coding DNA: TGTGCCAGCAGCCCCGGTGGGGCCAACGTCCTGACTTTC.

The CDR3 region is CASRGGTNKDTEAFF. For the CDR3, the DNA is TGTGCCAGCAGGGGAGGGACTAATAAGGACACTGAAGCTTTCTTT. V and J are TRBV6-6 and TRBJ1-1; weak D call: TRBD1 (5 bases). The length of the CDR3 is 15 residues. The V and J ends lost 6 bases and 3 bases respectively, with 17 bases between them. CDR1 is MNHNY and CDR2 is SVGAGI in the germline V gene (reference sequence).

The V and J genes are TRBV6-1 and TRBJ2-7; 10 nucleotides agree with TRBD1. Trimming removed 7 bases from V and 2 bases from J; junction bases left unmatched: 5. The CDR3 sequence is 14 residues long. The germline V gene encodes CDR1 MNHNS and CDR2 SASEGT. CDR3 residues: CASTPDRGPYEQYF. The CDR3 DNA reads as TGTGCCAGCACTCCCGACAGGGGGCCCTACGAGCAGTACTTC.

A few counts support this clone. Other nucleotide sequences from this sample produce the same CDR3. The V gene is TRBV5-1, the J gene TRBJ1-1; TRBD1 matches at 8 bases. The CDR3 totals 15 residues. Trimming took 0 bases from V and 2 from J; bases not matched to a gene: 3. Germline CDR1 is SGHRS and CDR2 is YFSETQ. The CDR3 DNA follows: TGCGCCAGCAGCTTGGGGGGGACAGGAAACACTGAAGCTTTCTTT. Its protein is CASSLGGTGNTEAFF.

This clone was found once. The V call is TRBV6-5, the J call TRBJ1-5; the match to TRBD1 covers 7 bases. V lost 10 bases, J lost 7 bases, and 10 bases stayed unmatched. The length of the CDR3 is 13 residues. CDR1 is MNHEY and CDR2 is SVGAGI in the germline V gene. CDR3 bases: TGTGCCACCAACAGGGGCTTAGGGCAGCCCCAGCATTTT. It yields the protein CATNRGLGQPQHF.

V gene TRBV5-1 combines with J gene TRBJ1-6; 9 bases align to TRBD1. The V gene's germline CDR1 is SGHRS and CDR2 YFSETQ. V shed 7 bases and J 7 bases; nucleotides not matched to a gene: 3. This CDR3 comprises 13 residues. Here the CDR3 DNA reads TGCGCCAGCCGGGACAGGGAGAATTCACCCCTCCACTTT. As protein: CASRDRENSPLHF.

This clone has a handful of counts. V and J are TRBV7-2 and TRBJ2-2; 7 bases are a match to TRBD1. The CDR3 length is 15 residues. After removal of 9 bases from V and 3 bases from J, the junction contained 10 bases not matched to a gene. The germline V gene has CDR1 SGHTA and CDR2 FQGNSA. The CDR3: CASRSQTGDTGELFF. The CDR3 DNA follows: TGTGCCAGTAGAAGCCAAACAGGGGACACCGGGGAGCTGTTTTTT.

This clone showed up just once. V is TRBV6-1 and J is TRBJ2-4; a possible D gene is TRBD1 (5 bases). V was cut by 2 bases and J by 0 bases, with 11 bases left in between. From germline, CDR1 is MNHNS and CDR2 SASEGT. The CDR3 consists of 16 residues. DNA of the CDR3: TGTGCCAGCAGTGAACGGGCCAGGGTAGCCAAAAACATTCAGTACTTC. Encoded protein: CASSERARVAKNIQYF.

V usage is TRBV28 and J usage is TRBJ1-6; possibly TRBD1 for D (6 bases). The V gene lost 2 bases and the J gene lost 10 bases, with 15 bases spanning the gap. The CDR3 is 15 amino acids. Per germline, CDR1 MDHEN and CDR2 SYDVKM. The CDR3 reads CASSLGGRAGSPLHF. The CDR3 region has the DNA TGTGCCAGCAGTTTAGGGGGCAGGGCAGGATCACCCCTCCACTTT.

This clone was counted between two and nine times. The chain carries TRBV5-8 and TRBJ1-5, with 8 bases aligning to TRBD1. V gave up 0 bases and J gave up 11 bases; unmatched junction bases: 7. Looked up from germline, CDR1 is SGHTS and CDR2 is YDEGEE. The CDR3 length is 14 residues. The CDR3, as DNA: TGTGCCAGCAGCTTGGGACAGGGGACATACTCCCAGCATTTT. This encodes CASSLGQGTYSQHF.

The CDR3 protein is CASSPRDSGTGELFF. In DNA, the CDR3 is TGTGCCAGCAGCCCCCGGGACAGTGGAACCGGGGAGCTGTTTTTT. The gene calls are TRBV25-1 and TRBJ2-2; 7 nucleotides line up with TRBD1. Per germline, CDR1 MGHDK and CDR2 SYGVNS. J gave up 5 bases and V 6 bases, and 9 bases lay outside the gene matches. This CDR3 has 15 residues.

CDR3 sequence: CASSLAPNTGELFF. In DNA form, the CDR3 reads TGTGCCAGCAGCTTGGCTCCGAACACCGGGGAGCTGTTTTTT. The J gene is TRBJ2-2, the V gene TRBV5-6; D gene ambiguous. The CDR3 totals 14 residues. Trimming removed 0 bases at V and 0 bases at J, with 3 bases between. Germline loops: CDR1 SGHDT, CDR2 YYEEEE.

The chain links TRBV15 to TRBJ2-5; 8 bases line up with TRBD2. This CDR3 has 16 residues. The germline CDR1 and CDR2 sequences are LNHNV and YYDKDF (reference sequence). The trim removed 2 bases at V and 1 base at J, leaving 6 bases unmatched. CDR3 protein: CATSRSTGGTQETQYF. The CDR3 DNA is TGTGCCACCAGCAGATCCACGGGGGGGACCCAAGAGACCCAGTACTTC.

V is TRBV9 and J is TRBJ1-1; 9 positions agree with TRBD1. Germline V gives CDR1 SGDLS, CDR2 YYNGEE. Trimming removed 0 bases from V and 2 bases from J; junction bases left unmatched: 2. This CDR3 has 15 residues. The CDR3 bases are TGTGCCAGCAGCGTAGCGGGACAGGGAAACACTGAAGCTTTCTTT. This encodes CASSVAGQGNTEAFF.

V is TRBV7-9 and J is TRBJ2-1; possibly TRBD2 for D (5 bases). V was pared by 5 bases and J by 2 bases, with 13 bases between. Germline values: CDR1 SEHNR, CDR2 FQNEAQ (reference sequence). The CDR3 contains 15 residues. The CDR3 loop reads CASSPTGLAYNEQFF. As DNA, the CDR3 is TGTGCCAGCAGCCCCACGGGGTTGGCCTACAATGAGCAGTTCTTC.

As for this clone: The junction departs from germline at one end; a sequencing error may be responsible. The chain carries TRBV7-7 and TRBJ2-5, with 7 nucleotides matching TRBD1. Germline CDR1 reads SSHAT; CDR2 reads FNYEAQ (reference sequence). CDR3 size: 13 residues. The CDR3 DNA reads TGTGCTAGCAGCCGGGACAGAGAAGAGACCCAGTACTTC. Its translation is CASSRDREETQYF.

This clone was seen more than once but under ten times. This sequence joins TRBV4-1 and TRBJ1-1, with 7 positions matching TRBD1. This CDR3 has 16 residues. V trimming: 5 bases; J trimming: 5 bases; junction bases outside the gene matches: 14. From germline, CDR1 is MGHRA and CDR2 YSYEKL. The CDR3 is CASSSGPQGKGTEAFF. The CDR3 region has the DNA TGCGCCAGCAGCAGTGGACCACAGGGGAAGGGTACTGAAGCTTTCTTT.

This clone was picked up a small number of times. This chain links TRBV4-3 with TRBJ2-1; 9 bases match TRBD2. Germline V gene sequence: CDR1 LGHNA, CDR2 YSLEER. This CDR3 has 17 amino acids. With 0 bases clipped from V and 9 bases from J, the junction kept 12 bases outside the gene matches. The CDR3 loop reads CASSQDTGLAGSGEQFF. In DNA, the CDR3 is TGCGCCAGCAGCCAAGATACGGGGCTAGCGGGGTCTGGTGAGCAGTTCTTC.

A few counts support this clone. The CDR3 DNA reads as TGTGCCAGCAGCTTGGACAGTTCTAACTATGGCTACACCTTC. This translates into CASSLDSSNYGYTF. The gene calls are TRBV5-4 and TRBJ1-2; D unresolved. Deletions cut 0 bases from V and 0 bases from J, with 6 bases between. Germline V gives CDR1 SGHNT, CDR2 YYREEE (reference sequence). The CDR3 length is 14 residues. Combining the CDR3 with reference TRBV5-4 and TRBJ1-2 gives the whole variable domain ETGVTQSPTHLIKTRGQQVTLRCSSQSGHNTVSWYQQALGQGPQFIFQYYREEENGRGNFPPRFSGLQFPNYSSELNVNALELDDSALYLCASSLDSSNYGYTFGSGTRLTVV.

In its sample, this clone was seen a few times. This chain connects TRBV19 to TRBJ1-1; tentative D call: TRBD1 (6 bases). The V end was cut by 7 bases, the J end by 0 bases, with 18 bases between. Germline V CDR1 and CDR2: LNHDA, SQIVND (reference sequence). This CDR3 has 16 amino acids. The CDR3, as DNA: TGTGCCAGTAAAGAAGCAGGGGCCTTCATGAACACTGAAGCTTTCTTT. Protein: CASKEAGAFMNTEAFF.

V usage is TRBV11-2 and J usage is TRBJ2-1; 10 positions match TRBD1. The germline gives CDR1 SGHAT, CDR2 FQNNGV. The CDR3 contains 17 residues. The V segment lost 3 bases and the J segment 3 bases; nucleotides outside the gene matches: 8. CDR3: CASSLSGQGSGYNEQFF. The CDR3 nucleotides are TGTGCCAGCAGCTTGTCGGGACAGGGGTCCGGCTACAATGAGCAGTTCTTC. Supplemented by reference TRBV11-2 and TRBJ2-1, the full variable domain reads EAGVAQSPRYKIIEKRQSVAFWCNPISGHATLYWYQQILGQGPKLLIQFQNNGVVDDSQLPKDRFSAERLKGVDSTLKIQPAKLEDSAVYLCASSLSGQGSGYNEQFFGPGTRLTVL.

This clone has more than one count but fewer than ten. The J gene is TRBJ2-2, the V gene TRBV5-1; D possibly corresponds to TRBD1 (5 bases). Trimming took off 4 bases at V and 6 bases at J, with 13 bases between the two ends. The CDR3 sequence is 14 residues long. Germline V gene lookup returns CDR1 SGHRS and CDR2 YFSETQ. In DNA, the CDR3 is TGCGCCAGCAGCGACGTTTTGGGGCCCGGGGAGCTGTTTTTT. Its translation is CASSDVLGPGELFF.

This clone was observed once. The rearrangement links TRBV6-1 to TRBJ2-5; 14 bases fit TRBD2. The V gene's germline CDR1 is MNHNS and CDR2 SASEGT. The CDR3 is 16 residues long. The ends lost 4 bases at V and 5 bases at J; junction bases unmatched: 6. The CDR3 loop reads CASSAGLAGGMETQYF. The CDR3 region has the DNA TGTGCCAGCAGTGCTGGACTAGCGGGGGGCATGGAGACCCAGTACTTC.

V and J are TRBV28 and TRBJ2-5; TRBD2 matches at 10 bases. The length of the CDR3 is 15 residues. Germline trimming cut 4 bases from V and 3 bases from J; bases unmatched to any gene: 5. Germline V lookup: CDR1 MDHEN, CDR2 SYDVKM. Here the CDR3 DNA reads TGTGCCAGCAGTTCCCCTAGCGGGGGAGAAGAGACCCAGTACTTC. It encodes CASSSPSGGEETQYF.

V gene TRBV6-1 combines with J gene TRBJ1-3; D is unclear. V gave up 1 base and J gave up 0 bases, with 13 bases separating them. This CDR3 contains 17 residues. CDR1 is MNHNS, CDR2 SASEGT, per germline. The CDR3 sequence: CASSEDLWSSSGNTIYF. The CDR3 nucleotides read TGTGCCAGCAGTGAAGATCTCTGGTCGAGCTCTGGAAACACCATATATTTT.

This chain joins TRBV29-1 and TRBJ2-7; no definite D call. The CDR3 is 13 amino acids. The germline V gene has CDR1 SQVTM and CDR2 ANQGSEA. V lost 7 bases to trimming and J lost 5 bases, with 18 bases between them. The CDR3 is CSAVRQETHEQYF. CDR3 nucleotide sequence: TGCAGCGCAGTGCGTCAGGAAACCCACGAGCAGTACTTC.

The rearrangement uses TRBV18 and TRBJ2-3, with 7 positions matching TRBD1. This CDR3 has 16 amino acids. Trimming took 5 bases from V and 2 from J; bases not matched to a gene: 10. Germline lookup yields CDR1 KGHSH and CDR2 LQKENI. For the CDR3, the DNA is TGTGCCAGCTCAGCCTACAGGGGCGAATACACAGATACGCAGTATTTT. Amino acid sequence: CASSAYRGEYTDTQYF.

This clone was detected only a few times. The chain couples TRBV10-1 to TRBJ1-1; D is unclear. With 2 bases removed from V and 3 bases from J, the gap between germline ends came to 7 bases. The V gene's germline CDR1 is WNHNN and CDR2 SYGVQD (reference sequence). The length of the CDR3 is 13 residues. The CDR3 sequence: CASSEGIYTEAFF. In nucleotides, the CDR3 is TGCGCCAGCAGTGAGGGCATCTACACTGAAGCTTTCTTT.

CDR3 loop: CASRRGGSTEAFF. The CDR3 nucleotides are TGTGCCAGCAGGAGGGGGGGTAGCACTGAAGCTTTCTTT. J is TRBJ1-1 and V is TRBV25-1, with D maybe TRBD1 (6 bases). This CDR3 spans 13 amino acids. V was clipped by 6 bases and J by 4 bases, with 12 bases between them. CDR1 is MGHDK and CDR2 is SYGVNS in the germline V gene.

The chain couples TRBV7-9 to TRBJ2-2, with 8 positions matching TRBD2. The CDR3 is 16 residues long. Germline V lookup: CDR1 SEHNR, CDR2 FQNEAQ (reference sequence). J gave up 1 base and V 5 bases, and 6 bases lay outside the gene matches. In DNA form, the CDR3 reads TGTGCCAGCAGCACCCCGGGGGGGTTGAACACCGGGGAGCTGTTTTTT. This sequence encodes CASSTPGGLNTGELFF.

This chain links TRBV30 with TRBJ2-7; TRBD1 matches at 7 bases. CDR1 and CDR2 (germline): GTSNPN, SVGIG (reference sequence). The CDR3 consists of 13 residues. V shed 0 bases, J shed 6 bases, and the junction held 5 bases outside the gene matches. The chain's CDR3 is CAWSVTGMGEQYF. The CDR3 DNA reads TGTGCCTGGAGTGTGACAGGGATGGGCGAGCAGTACTTC.